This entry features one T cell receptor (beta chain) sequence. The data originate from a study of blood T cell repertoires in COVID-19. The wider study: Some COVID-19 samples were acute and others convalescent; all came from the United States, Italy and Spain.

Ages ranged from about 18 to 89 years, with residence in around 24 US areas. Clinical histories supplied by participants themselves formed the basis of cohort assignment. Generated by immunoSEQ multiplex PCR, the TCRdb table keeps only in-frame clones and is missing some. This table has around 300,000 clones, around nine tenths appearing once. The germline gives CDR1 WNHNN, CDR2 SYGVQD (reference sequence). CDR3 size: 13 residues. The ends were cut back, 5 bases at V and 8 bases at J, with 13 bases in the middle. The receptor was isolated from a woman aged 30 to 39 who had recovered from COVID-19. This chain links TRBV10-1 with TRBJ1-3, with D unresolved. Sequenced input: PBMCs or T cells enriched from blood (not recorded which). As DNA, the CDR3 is TGCGCCAGCAGTCAAGACTCAAGAGACACCATATATTTT. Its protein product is CASSQDSRDTIYF.